This T cell receptor beta chain was observed in a study of blood T cell repertoires in COVID-19. The CDR3 is 15 amino acids. Trimming pared 5 bases from V and 1 base from J, leaving 14 bases between. Germline CDR1 SGHTA, CDR2 FQGNSA. Clones were sequenced by immunoSEQ multiplex PCR, and TCRdb holds only the in-frame ones, with some missing. There are 150,000 or so clones in the sample; 84% occur only once, and 35% to 40% lies in the top ten. The chain links TRBV7-2 to TRBJ1-1, with a tentative D call TRBD1 (5 bases). The origin of this receptor is a human donor in a cohort sampled during active COVID-19. What was sequenced was peripheral blood. The CDR3 coding sequence is TGTGCCAGCAGCCTACAGGCGGCATCGAACACTGAAGCTTTCTTT. Protein sequence: CASSLQAASNTEAFF.